The subject of this entry is one TCR beta chain. Its antigen is as yet unknown. CDR3 length: 15 amino acids. These data belong to a study of cytomegalovirus exposure and HLA in healthy donors. Turning to the study itself: Out of 398 genotyped donors, less than 90% belonged to the Caucasian-associated ancestry cluster. Study outcomes and limitations: Looking again later, the authors saw that most CMV-associated TCR beta chains seemed HLA-restricted. A reported reduction in N-insertions relative to the approximately 670-donor mean was seen in an Asian-associated ancestry cluster in a later analysis.

PCR primers comprised 60 Vbeta and 13 Jbeta primers. Method: immunoSEQ multiplex PCR; TCRdb's copy keeps in-frame clones and lacks some. The sample carries around 99,000 clones, 60% to 80% recorded once. Material: PBMCs. The chain has TRBV21-1 and TRBJ1-2; the tabulated D call, TRBD1, remains unverified against the DNA. TRBV21-1 is listed as a pseudogene. The receptor comes from a man aged 18 to 30 in good health and CMV-seronegative. The CDR3 nucleotides read TGTGCCAGCAGCAAAATGAACAGGGGTGGCTATGGCTACCCCTTC. Its protein product is CASSKMNRGGYGYPF.